The 24 T cell receptor beta chains listed next were all sequenced from one sample in a study of blood T cells in healthy people across ages. The second PCR ran about 6 to 12 cycles with a sample-barcoded 5' primer and J-beta primers. TCRdb itself ran the 5' RACE reads through MiXCR, one entry per CDR3 protein. The data show around 1.7 million distinct CDR3 sequences, with 28% seen just once and 7.7% held by the top ten. Sequences were obtained from blood. The receptors here all came from a woman in her twenties or thirties in good health.

The CDR3 sequence: CASSLVDSGYTF. CDR3 DNA: TGTGCCAGCAGCTTAGTCGATTCTGGCTACACCTTC. The V and J genes are TRBV7-8 and TRBJ1-2; no firm D call. From germline, CDR1 is SGHVS and CDR2 FQNEAQ. The CDR3 has 12 residues. The V end lost 1 base, the J end lost 7 bases, and 7 bases lay between the germline ends. The full variable domain, completed using reference TRBV7-8 and TRBJ1-2, is GAGVSQSPRYKVAKRGQDVALRCDPISGHVSLFWYQQALGQGPEFLTYFQNEAQLDKSGLPSDRFFAERPEGSVSTLKIQRTQQEDSAVYLCASSLVDSGYTFGSGTRLTVV.

V is TRBV6-6 and J is TRBJ2-4; the D is unclear. With 0 bases removed from V and 6 bases from J, the gap between germline ends came to 3 bases. Germline V gives CDR1 MNHNY, CDR2 SVGAGI (reference sequence). The CDR3 is made up of 12 amino acids. The CDR3 reads CASSYSINIQYF. The DNA of the CDR3 is TGTGCCAGCAGTTACTCAATAAACATTCAGTACTTC.

For this clonotype: Possible read error: a much larger clone is one base away. This chain joins TRBV7-2 and TRBJ2-4; 7 positions agree with TRBD1. The CDR3 is 15 residues long. Per the germline V gene, CDR1 is SGHTA and CDR2 is FQGNSA. The ends lost 4 bases at V and 13 bases at J; junction bases unmatched: 16. This CDR3 is CASSSTGPKPYGQYF. Here the CDR3 DNA reads TGTGCCAGCAGCTCGACAGGGCCAAAACCCTACGGGCAGTACTTC.

This clonotype was detected only a few times. The chain recombines TRBV7-6 with TRBJ2-1; 15 bases fit TRBD2. After removal of 5 bases from V and 8 bases from J, the junction contained 7 bases not matched to a gene. CDR3 size: 16 residues. Germline V lookup: CDR1 SGHVS, CDR2 FNYEAQ. CDR3 region: CASSPGLAGGLYEQFF. CDR3 nucleotide sequence: TGTGCCAGCAGCCCCGGACTAGCGGGGGGGCTCTATGAGCAGTTCTTC.

A few counts support this clonotype. CDR3 nucleotide sequence: TGTGCCACCCAACAGGGGCTAAAACTCGAGCAGTACTTC. Amino acids: CATQQGLKLEQYF. The rearrangement links TRBV10-3 to TRBJ2-4; the match to TRBD1 covers 7 bases. Gene TRBJ2-7 matches the end of the DNA better, so the J call may be wrong. Germline V gene lookup returns CDR1 ENHRY and CDR2 SYGVKD. CDR3 size: 13 residues.

This clonotype was seen more than once but under ten times. The chain combines TRBV7-2 with TRBJ1-2, with D hard to call. V was pared by 1 base and J by 7 bases, with 7 bases between. This CDR3 contains 12 residues. The germline CDR1 and CDR2 sequences are SGHTA and FQGNSA. The CDR3 bases are TGTGCCAGCAGCTTAGATGGGTTTGGCTACACCTTC. Its protein product is CASSLDGFGYTF.

Only a few counts were recorded for this clonotype. The genes are TRBV27 and TRBJ2-1; 9 positions agree with TRBD2. Germline V gene lookup returns CDR1 MNHEY and CDR2 SMNVEV (reference sequence). This CDR3 is built from 14 residues. The V gene end was trimmed by 7 bases and the J gene end by 9 bases; junction bases not matched to a gene: 10. The CDR3 DNA reads as TGTGCCAGCACCGTAGCGGGAGAGGGGGGTGAGCAGTTCTTC. Its translation is CASTVAGEGGEQFF.

This clonotype has more than one count but fewer than ten. V is TRBV9 and J is TRBJ2-5; TRBD2 agrees at 8 bases. The V gene's germline CDR1 is SGDLS and CDR2 YYNGEE. This CDR3 has 18 amino acids. V was pared by 0 bases and J by 2 bases, with 12 bases of the junction left unmatched. The CDR3 nucleotides are TGTGCCAGCAGCGTAGGGGCATTAGCGGGGCCTCTACAAGAGACCCAGTACTTC. This encodes CASSVGALAGPLQETQYF. Variable domain in full (rest from reference TRBV9 and TRBJ2-5): DSGVTQTPKHLITATGQRVTLRCSPRSGDLSVYWYQQSLDQGLQFLIQYYNGEERAKGNILERFSAQQFPDLHSELNLSSLELGDSALYFCASSVGALAGPLQETQYFGPGTRLLVL.

This clonotype appeared a few times. The chain employs TRBV12-3 or TRBV12-4 and TRBJ1-2; D is unclear. Trimming took off 8 bases at V and 4 bases at J, with 11 bases between the two ends. This CDR3 is 12 amino acids long. The CDR3 reads CASGGEGYGYTF. As DNA, the CDR3 is TGTGCCAGCGGCGGAGAAGGCTATGGCTACACCTTC.

The genes are TRBV20-1 and TRBJ2-7, with D tentatively TRBD1 (6 bases). The V and J ends lost 2 bases and 5 bases respectively, with 16 bases between them. The CDR3 is 14 residues long. The germline gives CDR1 DFQATT, CDR2 SNEGSKA (reference sequence). CDR3 in amino acids: CSARRQAEGDEQYF. In DNA form, the CDR3 reads TGCAGTGCTAGACGACAGGCGGAAGGTGACGAGCAGTACTTC.

At least ten counts were recorded for this clonotype. The chain combines TRBV27 with TRBJ2-1; no definite D call. The CDR3 loop spans 15 amino acids. V was shortened by 2 bases and J by 0 bases, with 8 bases between the two germline ends. Germline assignment: CDR1 MNHEY and CDR2 SMNVEV (reference sequence). This CDR3 is CASSLIGSSYNEQFF. In DNA, the CDR3 is TGTGCCAGCAGTTTAATCGGAAGCTCCTACAATGAGCAGTTCTTC.

This clonotype occurred many times. V gene TRBV7-2 combines with J gene TRBJ2-1, with TRBD2 matching 10 bases. The CDR3 sequence is 16 residues long. The junction had 4 bases not matched to a gene; V was cut back by 1 base and J by 4 bases. Per germline, CDR1 SGHTA and CDR2 FQGNSA. The DNA for the CDR3 is TGTGCCAGCAGCTTAGATATAGCGGGAGGTTACAATGAGCAGTTCTTC. Encoded protein: CASSLDIAGGYNEQFF.

This sequence joins TRBV5-1 and TRBJ2-2, with D uncertain. Germline lookup yields CDR1 SGHRS and CDR2 YFSETQ. V was pared by 4 bases and J by 6 bases, with 13 bases between. The CDR3 has 14 residues. CDR3: CASSRVTRAGELFF. The CDR3 DNA sequence: TGCGCCAGCAGCCGCGTGACGAGAGCCGGGGAGCTGTTTTTT.

This clonotype was found a few times. The rearrangement links TRBV20-1 to TRBJ2-3; TRBD2 agrees at 10 bases. The germline CDR1 and CDR2 sequences are DFQATT and SNEGSKA (reference sequence). Losses at the gene ends were 3 bases for V and 5 bases for J; bases not matched to a gene: 8. CDR3 size: 15 residues. The CDR3 DNA is TGCAGTGCTAGGGGGAGACTAGCGGGCCGAGATACGCAGTATTTT. Translated: CSARGRLAGRDTQYF.

This clonotype was counted between two and nine times. The chain carries TRBV29-1 and TRBJ1-2, with D unresolved. The CDR3 runs 13 residues. Germline CDR1 SQVTM, CDR2 ANQGSEA. Trimming shortened V by 1 base and J by 1 base, and 7 bases separated the two germline ends. The CDR3 loop is CSVEAGVNYGYTF. CDR3 bases: TGCAGCGTTGAAGCGGGAGTTAACTATGGCTACACCTTC.

Ten or more counts support this clonotype. The CDR3 is CASSAILGRSYNEQFF. CDR3 sequence (DNA): TGCGCCAGCAGCGCGATTTTAGGTCGGTCCTACAATGAGCAGTTCTTC. This chain uses TRBV5-1 with TRBJ2-1; D is ambiguous. The CDR3 runs 16 residues. V was pared by 4 bases and J by 1 base, with 15 bases between. Germline V gene lookup returns CDR1 SGHRS and CDR2 YFSETQ.

The chain has TRBV14 and TRBJ2-5; 7 bases agree with TRBD2. This CDR3 region has 15 residues. Germline values: CDR1 SGHDN, CDR2 FVKESK. With 2 bases clipped from V and 5 bases from J, the junction kept 8 bases outside the gene matches. The CDR3 loop is CASSQRAGERETQYF. The CDR3 DNA is TGTGCCAGCAGCCAACGGGCGGGAGAGAGGGAGACCCAGTACTTC.

The genes are TRBV5-5 and TRBJ2-7, with D perhaps matching TRBD1 or TRBD2 (6 bases each). V lost 0 bases to trimming and J lost 5 bases, with 12 bases between them. Germline assignment: CDR1 SGHKS and CDR2 YYEKEE (reference sequence). The CDR3 consists of 14 residues. This CDR3 is CASSLAGAPDEQYF. CDR3 nucleotides: TGTGCCAGCAGCTTGGCGGGGGCCCCTGACGAGCAGTACTTC.

Only a few counts were recorded for this clonotype. The CDR3 nucleotides are TGCAGTGCTAGAGATAGCAGGGATGCAGATACGCAGTATTTT. Its translation: CSARDSRDADTQYF. The chain links TRBV20-1 to TRBJ2-3; D possibly corresponds to TRBD1 (5 bases). The V gene's germline CDR1 is DFQATT and CDR2 SNEGSKA (reference sequence). The V end lost 0 bases, the J end lost 4 bases, and 11 bases lay between the germline ends. The CDR3 contains 14 residues.

This clonotype was seen a handful of times. At one of its ends the junction is not consistent with the germline gene, which may arise from a read error. The rearrangement uses TRBV6-5 and TRBJ1-2; 8 positions agree with TRBD1. The CDR3 totals 15 residues. Germline CDR1 reads MNHEY; CDR2 reads SVGAGI. CDR3 region: CASSSWTGKDYGCTF. DNA of the CDR3: TGTGCCAGCAGTTCCTGGACAGGGAAAGACTATGGCTGCACCTTC.

This sequence joins TRBV12-3 or TRBV12-4 and TRBJ2-3; D gene uncertain. V was trimmed by 3 bases and J by 3 bases, leaving 13 bases between them. This CDR3 has 15 residues. CDR3 amino acids: CASSLESATTDTQYF. The CDR3 nucleotides are TGTGCCAGCAGTTTGGAGAGCGCCACAACAGATACGCAGTATTTT.

V usage is TRBV20-1 and J usage is TRBJ1-1, with a possible D match to TRBD1 (5 bases). V lost 0 bases to trimming and J lost 3 bases, with 14 bases between them. Per the germline V gene, CDR1 is DFQATT and CDR2 is SNEGSKA (reference sequence). There are 15 residues in the CDR3. CDR3 protein: CSARDPAGGYTEAFF. The CDR3 DNA follows: TGCAGTGCTAGAGATCCGGCGGGGGGATACACTGAAGCTTTCTTT.

This chain connects TRBV7-9 to TRBJ2-3; unclear D gene. The germline V gene has CDR1 SEHNR and CDR2 FQNEAQ (reference sequence). Trimming removed 0 bases from V and 5 bases from J, with 12 bases in between. The CDR3 loop spans 15 amino acids. The CDR3 is CASSLASGGIDTQYF. DNA for the CDR3: TGTGCCAGCAGCTTAGCTTCGGGTGGCATAGATACGCAGTATTTT.

This clonotype was observed a handful of times. The CDR3 spells CASSPGVAGEGDEQFF. For the CDR3, the DNA is TGTGCCAGCAGCCCTGGGGTAGCGGGAGAGGGGGATGAGCAGTTCTTC. The chain employs TRBV6-2 or TRBV6-3 and TRBJ2-1; 9 bases are a match to TRBD2. CDR3 length: 16 amino acids. Unmatched junction bases numbered 14, after V lost 6 bases and J lost 8 bases. Germline values: CDR1 MNHEY, CDR2 SVGEGT.